Each of the 24 T cell receptor beta chains below was sequenced from the same sample in a study of blood T cell repertoires in COVID-19. Sequenced by immunoSEQ multiplex PCR; TCRdb stores in-frame clones only, minus some. Of 270,000 or so clones detected, around 90% appear once; the ten largest clones hold 0.85% to 1%. Sequenced input: peripheral blood. The receptor set was obtained from a woman between 40 and 55 years old who had recovered from COVID-19.

The genes are TRBV5-6 and TRBJ2-1, with TRBD1 matching over 10 bases. The CDR3 is made up of 16 amino acids. Germline CDR1 reads SGHDT; CDR2 reads YYEEEE. V shed 6 bases, J shed 0 bases, and the junction held 6 bases outside the gene matches. The CDR3 region is CASTSRTGGSYNEQFF. The CDR3, as DNA: TGTGCCAGCACTTCCCGGACAGGGGGCTCCTACAATGAGCAGTTCTTC.

This chain links TRBV19 with TRBJ2-3; a possible D gene is TRBD1 (5 bases). The V end was cut by 1 base, the J end by 4 bases, with 9 bases between. The CDR3 is 14 amino acids. Per the germline V gene, CDR1 is LNHDA and CDR2 is SQIVND (reference sequence). CDR3: CASSIGQPADTQYF. For the CDR3, the DNA is TGTGCCAGTAGTATAGGACAGCCGGCAGATACGCAGTATTTT. Together with reference TRBV19 and TRBJ2-3, the CDR3 gives the full variable domain: DGGITQSPKYLFRKEGQNVTLSCEQNLNHDAMYWYRQDPGQGLRLIYYSQIVNDFQKGDIAEGYSVSREKKESFPLTVTSAQKNPTAFYLCASSIGQPADTQYFGPGTRLTVL.

This clone was seen just once. V is TRBV19 and J is TRBJ1-1; a weak D match, TRBD1 (5 bases). CDR3 length: 14 residues. CDR1 is LNHDA and CDR2 is SQIVND in the germline V gene (reference sequence). The V end was cut by 1 base, the J end by 6 bases, with 12 bases between. In DNA, the CDR3 is TGTGCCAGTAGTATAGGGCAGGGTATGGCTGAAGCTTTCTTT. Encoded protein: CASSIGQGMAEAFF.

The rearrangement uses TRBV5-1 and TRBJ1-1; a possible D gene is TRBD1 (6 bases). Germline CDR1 reads SGHRS; CDR2 reads YFSETQ. The CDR3 has 16 residues. V was clipped by 0 bases and J by 1 base, with 13 bases between them. This CDR3 reads CASSLADQGRNTEAFF. The CDR3 DNA is TGCGCCAGCAGCTTGGCCGACCAGGGGAGGAACACTGAAGCTTTCTTT.

This clone was seen just once. The chain is built from TRBV12-5 and TRBJ2-5; 7 positions match TRBD1. J lost 5 bases, V lost 6 bases, and 6 bases had no gene match. Germline V lookup: CDR1 LGHNT, CDR2 FRNRAP. The CDR3 spans 13 residues. The CDR3 coding sequence is TGTGCTAGTGGGGTGACAGGGAGTGAGACCCAGTACTTC. Translation gives CASGVTGSETQYF.

CDR3 protein: CATGGHHSGANVLTF. The CDR3 DNA sequence: TGTGCCACCGGGGGACACCACTCTGGGGCCAACGTCCTGACTTTC. The gene calls are TRBV24-1 and TRBJ2-6, with D tentatively TRBD1 (6 bases). CDR1 KGHDR and CDR2 SFDVKD come from the germline V gene. The CDR3 covers 15 residues. V gave up 9 bases and J gave up 0 bases, with 11 bases separating them.

CDR3 residues: CASSPPGGEQYF. The CDR3 DNA follows: TGTGCCAGTAGCCCCCCCGGGGGCGAGCAGTACTTC. The chain recombines TRBV19 with TRBJ2-7; weak D call: TRBD2 (6 bases). Germline-derived CDR1 and CDR2 are LNHDA and SQIVND (reference sequence). The ends were cut back, 6 bases at V and 6 bases at J, with 12 bases in the middle. This CDR3 has 12 amino acids.

V is TRBV5-1 and J is TRBJ2-3; 7 bases are shared with TRBD2. J lost 1 base, V lost 2 bases, and 1 base had no gene match. CDR3 size: 14 residues. Germline lookup yields CDR1 SGHRS and CDR2 YFSETQ. The CDR3, as DNA: TGCGCCAGCAGCTTTCTAGCGGGCACAGATACGCAGTATTTT. The encoded protein is CASSFLAGTDTQYF.

This sequence joins TRBV5-4 and TRBJ1-1, with 12 bases that match TRBD1. The CDR3 totals 15 residues. Germline CDR1 and CDR2: SGHNT and YYREEE (reference sequence). The junction had 5 bases not matched to a gene; V was cut back by 4 bases and J by 4 bases. This chain's CDR3 is CASSRDRGQATEAFF. The CDR3 nucleotides read TGTGCCAGCAGCCGGGACAGGGGGCAGGCCACTGAAGCTTTCTTT.

The chain employs TRBV23-1 and TRBJ1-1, with D uncertain. TRBV23-1 has ORF status, its function being uncertain. The CDR3 consists of 17 residues. V lost 3 bases and J lost 1, with 18 bases in between. The CDR3 protein is CASSQRTNDGRNTEAFF. The CDR3 DNA reads as TGCGCCAGCAGTCAGCGGACCAACGACGGGAGGAACACTGAAGCTTTCTTT.

This chain connects TRBV4-1 to TRBJ2-2, with D tentatively TRBD2 (5 bases). This CDR3 contains 15 residues. Trimming left V 2 bases short and J 1 base short, with 8 bases between. CDR1 and CDR2 from the germline V gene are MGHRA and YSYEKL. The CDR3 sequence is CASSQPGGNTGELFF. The CDR3 DNA reads as TGCGCCAGCAGCCAACCTGGAGGGAACACCGGGGAGCTGTTTTTT.

In nucleotides, the CDR3 is TGTGCCATCAGTGGAGGGCCGGGACAGGGGGCTTACGAGCAGTACTTC. Translated: CAISGGPGQGAYEQYF. J is TRBJ2-7 and V is TRBV10-3; 12 nucleotides agree with TRBD1. Trimming removed 4 bases from V and 4 bases from J; junction bases left unmatched: 8. Germline loops: CDR1 ENHRY, CDR2 SYGVKD. CDR3 length: 16 amino acids.

This chain uses TRBV28 with TRBJ1-5; tentatively, D is TRBD1 (6 bases). The V end was cut by 5 bases, the J end by 0 bases, with 29 bases between. The CDR3 has 21 amino acids. Germline V lookup: CDR1 MDHEN, CDR2 SYDVKM. CDR3 DNA: TGTGCCAGCAGTCCAACGAAGATCCGGGACACAAGCCTATATAGCAATCAGCCCCAGCATTTT. Encoded protein: CASSPTKIRDTSLYSNQPQHF.

V gene TRBV27 combines with J gene TRBJ2-3; 9 bases match TRBD2. Germline V CDR1 and CDR2: MNHEY, SMNVEV (reference sequence). CDR3 length: 17 residues. V shed 4 bases, J shed 5 bases, and the junction held 13 bases outside the gene matches. CDR3 DNA: TGTGCCAGCAGTTCCAGACCGGGACTAGCAAAAAAAGATACGCAGTATTTT. Translated, it gives CASSSRPGLAKKDTQYF.

Of note for this clone: Different DNA sequences within this sample yield the same CDR3. J is TRBJ2-7 and V is TRBV9; D is ambiguous. The V end lost 2 bases, the J end lost 2 bases, and 8 bases lay between the germline ends. The CDR3 sequence is 13 residues long. Germline V gene lookup returns CDR1 SGDLS and CDR2 YYNGEE. The CDR3 spells CASSVGEAYEQYF. In DNA, the CDR3 is TGTGCCAGCAGCGTCGGCGAGGCCTACGAGCAGTACTTC.

In DNA form, the CDR3 reads TGTGCCAGCAGCTTTGGACAGTATAGCAATCAGCCCCAGCATTTT. This translates into CASSFGQYSNQPQHF. This chain joins TRBV5-8 and TRBJ1-5, with a tentative D call TRBD1 (6 bases). The CDR3 spans 15 residues. V shed 2 bases and J shed 0 bases, with 9 bases lying between them. From germline, CDR1 is SGHTS and CDR2 YDEGEE. The variable domain in full, with the rest retrieved from reference TRBV5-8 and TRBJ1-5, is EAGVTQSPTHLIKTRGQQATLRCSPISGHTSVYWYQQALGLGLQFLLWYDEGEERNRGNFPPRFSGRQFPNYSSELNVNALELEDSALYLCASSFGQYSNQPQHFGDGTRLSIL.

The chain carries TRBV11-3 and TRBJ2-1; tentative D call: TRBD1 (6 bases). This CDR3 has 17 amino acids. The germline V gene encodes CDR1 SGHNT and CDR2 YENEEA. V was trimmed by 5 bases and J by 2 bases, leaving 19 bases between them. Written as DNA, the CDR3 is TGTGCCAGCAGCCCGCTGGCAGGGGCAGCCACCTACAATGAGCAGTTCTTC. This codes for CASSPLAGAATYNEQFF.

This clone was recorded only once. This rearrangement joins TRBV14 to TRBJ1-1; TRBD1 aligns across 8 bases. The CDR3 contains 17 residues. The V gene end was trimmed by 0 bases and the J gene end by 6 bases; junction bases not matched to a gene: 12. The germline CDR1 and CDR2 sequences are SGHDN and FVKESK. CDR3 sequence (DNA): TGTGCCAGCAGCCAAGACAGGGGGCGACGGTGGTGGGCTGAAGCTTTCTTT. It codes for CASSQDRGRRWWAEAFF. The variable domain in full, with the rest retrieved from reference TRBV14 and TRBJ1-1, is EAGVTQFPSHSVIEKGQTVTLRCDPISGHDNLYWYRRVMGKEIKFLLHFVKESKQDESGMPNNRFLAERTGGTYSTLKVQPAELEDSGVYFCASSQDRGRRWWAEAFFGQGTRLTVV.

The gene calls are TRBV19 and TRBJ1-2, with 7 bases aligning to TRBD1. Germline trimming cut 6 bases from V and 0 bases from J; bases unmatched to any gene: 7. CDR1 LNHDA and CDR2 SQIVND come from the germline V gene (reference sequence). This CDR3 region has 15 residues. Here the CDR3 DNA reads TGTGCCAGTAGGAAAACAGGGGAGACTAACTATGGCTACACCTTC. It codes for CASRKTGETNYGYTF. Full variable domain (rest looked up from reference TRBV19 and TRBJ1-2): DGGITQSPKYLFRKEGQNVTLSCEQNLNHDAMYWYRQDPGQGLRLIYYSQIVNDFQKGDIAEGYSVSREKKESFPLTVTSAQKNPTAFYLCASRKTGETNYGYTFGSGTRLTVV.

This chain joins TRBV14 and TRBJ2-1; 12 positions match TRBD2. The V segment lost 4 bases and the J segment 5 bases; nucleotides outside the gene matches: 6. The CDR3 loop spans 16 amino acids. The germline V gene encodes CDR1 SGHDN and CDR2 FVKESK. CDR3 protein: CASSPASGRVHNEQFF. DNA for the CDR3: TGTGCCAGCAGCCCTGCTAGCGGGAGGGTCCACAATGAGCAGTTCTTC.

The table lists this clone with a few counts. The V and J genes are TRBV27 and TRBJ1-4; TRBD1 is a possible D gene (5 bases). Germline CDR1 is MNHEY and CDR2 is SMNVEV (reference sequence). The V end was cut by 7 bases, the J end by 1 base, with 7 bases between. This CDR3 region has 13 residues. The DNA for the CDR3 is TGTGCCAGCACCGGGGGAACTAATGAAAAACTGTTTTTT. Its translation: CASTGGTNEKLFF.

This chain connects TRBV27 to TRBJ2-6, with D tentatively TRBD1 (6 bases). The CDR3 runs to 14 residues. Germline assignment: CDR1 MNHEY and CDR2 SMNVEV (reference sequence). V gave up 8 bases and J gave up 1 base, with 9 bases separating them. The CDR3 DNA is TGTGCCAGCGGGGACACGTCTGGGGCCAACGTCCTGACTTTC. Residues: CASGDTSGANVLTF.

The chain joins TRBV6-5 to TRBJ2-1, with 7 bases aligning to TRBD2. Germline CDR1 MNHEY, CDR2 SVGAGI. The trim removed 7 bases at V and 6 bases at J, leaving 12 bases unmatched. CDR3 size: 15 residues. The CDR3 DNA reads as TGTGCCAGCACTTTCGGGAGGTCCGTATCCAATGAGCAGTTCTTC. This gives the protein CASTFGRSVSNEQFF.

The rearrangement uses TRBV7-9 and TRBJ2-7; 9 bases agree with TRBD2. This CDR3 contains 18 residues. The germline gives CDR1 SEHNR, CDR2 FQNEAQ (reference sequence). With V trimmed by 3 bases and J by 0 bases, 12 bases remained unmatched. The CDR3 protein is CASSLSYTGLATSYEQYF. DNA of the CDR3: TGTGCCAGCAGCTTGAGTTACACTGGACTAGCGACCTCCTACGAGCAGTACTTC.